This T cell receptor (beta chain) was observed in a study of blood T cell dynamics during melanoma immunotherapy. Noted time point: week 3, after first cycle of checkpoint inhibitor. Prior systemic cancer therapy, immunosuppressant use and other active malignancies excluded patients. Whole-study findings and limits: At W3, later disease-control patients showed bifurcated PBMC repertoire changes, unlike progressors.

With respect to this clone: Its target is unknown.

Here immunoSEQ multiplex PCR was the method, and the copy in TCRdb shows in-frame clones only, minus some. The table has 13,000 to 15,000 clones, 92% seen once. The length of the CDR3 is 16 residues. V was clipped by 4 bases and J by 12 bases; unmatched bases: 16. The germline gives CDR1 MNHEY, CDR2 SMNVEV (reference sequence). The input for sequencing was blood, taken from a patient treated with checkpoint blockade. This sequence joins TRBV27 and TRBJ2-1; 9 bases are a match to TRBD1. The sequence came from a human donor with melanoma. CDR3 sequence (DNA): TGTGCCAGCAGTTCCCACCCGGGACAGGGCCCGACAGGGCAGTTCTTC. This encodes CASSSHPGQGPTGQFF.